This is a list of T cell receptor beta chains from one sample in a study of T cell responses to AZD1222 COVID-19 vaccine. TCRdb's copy holds only in-frame clones and misses some; the assay was immunoSEQ multiplex PCR. The table includes around 190,000 clones, about nine tenths detected once. The sample here was peripheral blood, taken 28 days after the second AZD1222 dose. Receptors were obtained from an adult who received the AZD1222 COVID-19 vaccine. Both conserved end residues are part of each CDR3. Rows give clone size only sometimes, using once, few, many, or a class for an expanded clone.

length	size	V	J	CDR3
14	-	TRBV7-3	TRBJ2-3	CASSLGLTTDTQYF
14	-	TRBV11-2	TRBJ2-3	CASSRTASTDTQYF
12	-	TRBV10-3	TRBJ1-1	CAISREGVEAFF
17	-	TRBV4-1	TRBJ2-1	CASSQTGGAWVVNEQFF
13	-	TRBV6-6	TRBJ2-7	CASSYLVAYEQYF
14	-	TRBV5-8	TRBJ2-5	CASSLVDSQETQYF
19	-	TRBV7-2	TRBJ2-3	CASSSGGAAGGRAADTQYF
13	-	TRBV11-2	TRBJ2-7	CASSFYVSYEQYF
15	-	TRBV2	TRBJ1-1	CASSDANSRNTEAFF
18	-	TRBV5-8	TRBJ1-5	CASSGWGLKASGNQPQHF
14	-	TRBV10-2	TRBJ1-2	CASSDTIANYGYTF
14	-	TRBV12-5	TRBJ1-5	CASAGGQPNQPQHF
11	-	TRBV30	TRBJ1-1	CAWSVGQQAFF
14	-	TRBV2	TRBJ2-7	CASSRNLKAHEQYF
12	-	TRBV7-3	TRBJ2-1	CASSSRRGEQFF
14	-	TRBV5-1	TRBJ2-6	CASSLRQGANVLTF
14	once	TRBV7-6	TRBJ1-2	CASSLDLGDHGYTF
12	-	TRBV28	TRBJ1-2	CASSLYKGMETF
15	once	TRBV19	TRBJ2-7	CASRDPTSGHYEQYF
10	-	TRBV20-1	TRBJ1-2	CSATDLGYTF
14	-	TRBV6-6	TRBJ1-4	CASSPRDGNEKLFF
14	-	TRBV2	TRBJ2-7	CASSGSGQTYEQYF
13	-	TRBV27	TRBJ2-2	CASSGTGAGELFF
15	-	TRBV11-2	TRBJ1-1	CASSARRELNTEAFF
14	-	TRBV30	TRBJ2-7	CAWSLTGGIYEQYF
14	-	TRBV19	TRBJ1-4	CASSIWGRNEKLFF
14	-	TRBV5-5	TRBJ1-3	CASRPTGSVNTIYF
14	-	TRBV2	TRBJ2-7	CASSPGAPIYEQYF
14	-	TRBV7-9	TRBJ2-7	CASSLGGEILEQYF
13	-	TRBV30	TRBJ1-4	CAWSDGNPEKLFF
16	once	TRBV7-2	TRBJ2-3	CASSLRGGRGTDTQYF
15	-	TRBV25-1	TRBJ2-5	CASSEPQATQETQYF
14	once	TRBV5-6	TRBJ1-1	CASSLDRADTEAFF
15	-	TRBV19	TRBJ2-7	CASSISARGTYEQYF
13	-	TRBV3-1/TRBV3-2	TRBJ2-7	CASSLNQHTELYF
15	few	TRBV7-9	TRBJ1-1	CASRSGTGITTEAFF
14	once	TRBV6-2/TRBV6-3	TRBJ1-1	CASSYSGSPLEAFF
10	-	TRBV2	TRBJ2-5	CASSQETQYF
14	once	TRBV7-8	TRBJ1-1	CASSLVLRNTEAFF
16	-	TRBV5-1	TRBJ1-6	CASSPGQGLYNSPLHF
14	-	TRBV9	TRBJ1-4	CASSGRAPSEKLFF
15	-	TRBV6-6	TRBJ2-7	CASSYGQGRTYEQYF
15	-	TRBV30	TRBJ1-1	CAWSVGGSPGLKAFF
13	-	TRBV30	TRBJ2-5	CAWRLRAGETQYF
13	-	TRBV2	TRBJ2-7	CASSGVLTYEQYF
14	-	TRBV6-1	TRBJ2-7	CASSEAHMTDEQYF
13	few	TRBV4-3	TRBJ2-1	CASSQFRGDEQFF
14	-	TRBV5-1	TRBJ2-1	CASSLAGSYNEQFF
16	-	TRBV14	TRBJ2-3	CASSTDSGTRADTQYF
14	-	TRBV6-5	TRBJ2-7	CASSYGQGVKEQYF
16	-	TRBV11-2	TRBJ2-1	CASSLAPGGVFNEQFF